The clone carrying this TCR beta chain was seen only a few times. Unique molecular identifiers featured in how the TCRbeta library was prepared. MiXCR, run by TCRdb on the PCR reads, gives a single entry per CDR3 protein. The table has fewer than 400,000 distinct CDR3 sequences, roughly 21% seen once. This entry comes from a study of T-cell reconstitution after alpha-beta-depleted transplantation in children. The CDR3 length is 13 residues. The V gene end was trimmed by 10 bases and the J gene end by 12 bases; junction bases not matched to a gene: 16. Germline CDR1 reads MDHEN; CDR2 reads SYDVKM. The chain uses TRBV28 and TRBJ2-7, with TRBD1 matching over 9 bases. The TCR sequence derives from a human donor who donated a stem cell graft to a child with acute myeloid leukemia. The specimen was PBMCs from the stem cell graft donor, collected from the stem cell graft. DNA for the CDR3: TGTGCCACCAACCGGGACAGGGTGCTGGGGTGGTACTTC. Translated, it gives CATNRDRVLGWYF.